This T cell receptor (beta chain) was captured in a study of T cell repertoires in cytomegalovirus infection. The wider study: Public TCR beta signatures indicated both CMV infection and matching HLA type. Study-wide points: Across the ex vivo response, the dominant clonotypes were HLA-C-restricted CMV-specific TCR beta clonotypes. The cumulative frequency of public TCR beta families distinguished individuals who carried CMV together with the relevant HLA.

This clonotype was observed many times. Its antigen is as yet unknown. TCRdb passed the reads through MiXCR, listing each CDR3 protein once. The table lists 680,000 or so distinct CDR3 sequences, less than 40% of them singletons, with about 2.8% in the top ten. This CDR3 comprises 16 residues. Germline assignment: CDR1 SGHVS and CDR2 FNYEAQ. V was pared by 1 base and J by 5 bases, with 8 bases of the junction left unmatched. The chain carries TRBV7-6 and TRBJ2-1; 7 bases are shared with TRBD2. Sequencing used PBMCs. The TCR was taken from a human donor in good health (CMV status not recorded). Some clones in this sample may be carry-over from other donors' samples. CDR3 DNA sequence: TGTGCCAGCAGCTTAGGGCCGGAGGGACTACACAATGAGCAGTTCTTC. The encoded protein is CASSLGPEGLHNEQFF.